This passage covers 28 T cell receptor beta chains from one sample sequenced in a study of blood T cells in healthy people across ages. Next came a second PCR, run for about 6 to 12 cycles, which used a sample-barcoded 5' primer along with a J-beta primer mix. TCRdb analysed the 5' RACE reads with MiXCR anew, one entry per CDR3 protein. This sample has about 680,000 distinct CDR3 sequences; 49% occur once, and the top ten carry 25% to 35%. Source material: blood. All receptors come from a woman aged 55-69 years in good health.

Concerning this clonotype: Its ends do not fully match the called genes, so a read error is possible. The chain recombines TRBV7-9 with TRBJ2-5; D is perhaps TRBD1 (5 bases). CDR1 SEHNR and CDR2 FQNEAQ come from the germline V gene (reference sequence). CDR3 length equals 14 residues. The CDR3 spells CASNLSQGQETQYF. The CDR3 DNA sequence: TGTGCCAGCAACTTAAGCCAGGGACAAGAGACCCAGTACTTC.

V usage is TRBV2 and J usage is TRBJ2-7; D remains ambiguous. The V gene lost 8 bases and the J gene lost 7 bases, with 12 bases spanning the gap. Germline V lookup: CDR1 SNHLY, CDR2 FYNNEI. CDR3 length equals 11 residues. The CDR3 DNA follows: TGTGCCAGCCTGGAAACACGGGAGCAGTACTTC. Translated: CASLETREQYF.

The V gene is TRBV6-2 or TRBV6-3, the J gene TRBJ2-5; TRBD2 aligns across 10 bases. The junction had 16 bases not matched to a gene; V was cut back by 7 bases and J by 11 bases. CDR1 MNHEY and CDR2 SVGEGT come from the germline V gene. This CDR3 contains 15 residues. The CDR3 DNA is TGTGCCAGCACCAAAACTAGCGGGGATACCTACAAGCAGTACTTC. Its translation: CASTKTSGDTYKQYF.

In regard to this clonotype: A clone one base away is much larger, so this may be a read error. CDR3 coding DNA: TGTGCCAGCACGCGTAGACAGGGCCGAGAGACCCGGTACTTC. The encoded protein is CASTRRQGRETRYF. The chain combines TRBV6-2 or TRBV6-3 with TRBJ2-4; 7 nucleotides align to TRBD1. The CDR3 runs to 14 residues. Trimming at V came to 7 bases and at J to 15 bases, leaving 18 bases not matched to a gene. Germline CDR1 MNHEY, CDR2 SVGEGT.

The chain couples TRBV6-1 to TRBJ2-1; TRBD2 is a possible D gene (6 bases). Trimming stripped 7 bases from V and 10 bases from J, with 17 bases between. CDR3 size: 13 residues. Looked up from germline, CDR1 is MNHNS and CDR2 is SASEGT. The CDR3 loop reads CASTRPGRGEQFF. CDR3 in DNA: TGTGCCAGCACTCGGCCTGGGCGGGGAGAGCAGTTCTTC.

In its sample, this clonotype was seen once. A read error is possible here, since a much larger clone lies one base away. The chain links TRBV12-3 or TRBV12-4 to TRBJ2-5; D is unresolved. The CDR3 loop spans 11 amino acids. CDR3 DNA: TGTGCCGGCAGCCTCGTTGATGAGCAGTACTTC. Amino acid sequence: CAGSLVDEQYF.

This clonotype has just a few counts. The chain combines TRBV4-3 with TRBJ2-5; tentatively, D is TRBD2 (6 bases). Germline lookup yields CDR1 LGHNA and CDR2 YSLEER. Trimming left V 0 bases short and J 5 bases short, with 7 bases between. The CDR3 sequence is 13 residues long. CDR3: CASSQEGRETQYF. For the CDR3, the DNA is TGCGCCAGCAGCCAAGAGGGGAGGGAGACCCAGTACTTC.

V is TRBV29-1 and J is TRBJ2-7; 8 bases match TRBD1. Germline V gene data show CDR1 as SQVTM and CDR2 as ANQGSEA. The trim removed 6 bases at V and 2 bases at J, leaving 12 bases unmatched. CDR3 length equals 15 residues. The CDR3 DNA sequence: TGCAGCGTGAAAGCCGCAGACAGGGGACCCTACGAGCAGTACTTC. Translating it yields CSVKAADRGPYEQYF.

This clonotype was detected only a few times. The J gene is TRBJ2-7, the V gene TRBV7-2; 9 positions match TRBD1. Trimming took 2 bases from V and 0 from J; bases not matched to a gene: 2. CDR3 length: 15 residues. CDR1 and CDR2 from the germline V gene are SGHTA and FQGNSA. The CDR3 loop reads CASSLWTGVSYEQYF. CDR3 nucleotides: TGTGCCAGCAGCTTATGGACAGGGGTCTCCTACGAGCAGTACTTC.

The chain is built from TRBV4-1 and TRBJ1-4, with 8 bases that match TRBD1. Per the germline V gene, CDR1 is MGHRA and CDR2 is YSYEKL. The CDR3 has 15 residues. The J segment lost 6 bases and the V segment lost 0 bases, leaving 3 bases of the junction unmatched. The CDR3, as DNA: TGCGCCAGCAGCCAAGACGGACAGGGAGATGAAAAACTGTTTTTT. Translated, it gives CASSQDGQGDEKLFF.

The chain employs TRBV4-2 and TRBJ1-3, with D unclear. The CDR3 sequence is 17 residues long. Per the germline V gene, CDR1 is LGHNA and CDR2 is YNFKEQ. V shed 0 bases and J shed 2 bases, with 14 bases lying between them. CDR3 residues: CASSQDHGLSTGNTIYF. The CDR3 DNA reads TGTGCCAGCAGCCAAGATCACGGTCTCTCGACTGGAAACACCATATATTTT.

This clonotype came up once. At one boundary the junction diverges from the germline segment, which might be a read error. J is TRBJ2-3 and V is TRBV7-9; 8 positions match TRBD1. The CDR3 spans 16 residues. CDR1 SEHNR and CDR2 FQNEAQ come from the germline V gene (reference sequence). In DNA, the CDR3 is TGTGTCAGCAGCTTGGGACAGGACCTTAGCACAGATACGCAGTATTTT. It specifies CVSSLGQDLSTDTQYF.

In this sample, this clonotype turned up many times. The gene calls are TRBV11-1 and TRBJ2-5; the D is unclear. The CDR3 loop spans 12 amino acids. Trimming took 1 base from V and 5 from J, leaving 5 bases between them. Germline V gives CDR1 SGHAT, CDR2 FQDESV (reference sequence). The CDR3 protein is CASSLGTETQYF. CDR3 DNA sequence: TGTGCCAGCAGCTTAGGGACGGAGACCCAGTACTTC.

With regard to this clonotype: One junction end disagrees with the germline gene, perhaps due to a read error. The chain joins TRBV10-3 to TRBJ2-7, with a possible D match to TRBD1 (6 bases). The CDR3 totals 13 residues. The germline V gene encodes CDR1 ENHRY and CDR2 SYGVKD. In DNA form, the CDR3 reads TGTGCCATCAGCCGGGACAAATCCTTCGAGCAGTACTTC. It codes for CAISRDKSFEQYF.

The chain carries TRBV28 and TRBJ2-5; D is perhaps TRBD1 (6 bases). CDR3 length: 13 residues. V was trimmed by 8 bases and J by 2 bases, leaving 12 bases between them. Germline CDR1 MDHEN, CDR2 SYDVKM. CDR3 region: CASVTQGQETQYF. CDR3 bases: TGTGCCAGCGTCACGCAGGGGCAAGAGACCCAGTACTTC. Full variable domain (missing parts from reference TRBV28 and TRBJ2-5): DVKVTQSSRYLVKRTGEKVFLECVQDMDHENMFWYRQDPGLGLRLIYFSYDVKMKEKGDIPEGYSVSREKKERFSLILESASTNQTSMYLCASVTQGQETQYFGPGTRLLVL.

The table lists this clonotype with a few counts. The chain uses TRBV18 and TRBJ2-1, with 7 bases that match TRBD1. After removal of 1 base from V and 5 bases from J, the junction contained 2 bases not matched to a gene. This CDR3 is built from 14 residues. Germline CDR1 and CDR2: KGHSH and LQKENI. CDR3 in DNA: TGTGCCAGCTCACCACTCGACAGGGACAATGAGCAGTTCTTC. Amino acid sequence: CASSPLDRDNEQFF.

The V call is TRBV6-5, the J call TRBJ2-1; 7 bases agree with TRBD2. Trimming removed 7 bases from V and 10 bases from J; junction bases left unmatched: 13. CDR3 length equals 14 residues. Germline assignment: CDR1 MNHEY and CDR2 SVGAGI. CDR3 DNA: TGTGCCAGCACCCCGCGACGGGAGGCAAGGGAGCAGTTCTTC. Protein: CASTPRREAREQFF.

This clonotype has a handful of counts. The gene calls are TRBV29-1 and TRBJ2-7, with 8 bases fitting TRBD1. With V trimmed by 1 base and J by 6 bases, 8 bases remained unmatched. Germline CDR1 is SQVTM and CDR2 is ANQGSEA. The CDR3 is 14 residues long. CDR3 region: CSVEGLDRESEQYF. For the CDR3, the DNA is TGCAGCGTTGAAGGCCTGGACAGGGAGTCCGAGCAGTACTTC.

The V gene is TRBV18, the J gene TRBJ2-3, with 9 bases matching TRBD2. Germline trimming cut 0 bases from V and 3 bases from J; bases unmatched to any gene: 13. Per germline, CDR1 KGHSH and CDR2 LQKENI. The CDR3 loop spans 19 amino acids. The CDR3 bases are TGTGCCAGCTCACCACCTCTAGCGGGGTCCCGACCAGGAACAGATACGCAGTATTTT. Encoded protein: CASSPPLAGSRPGTDTQYF.

This clonotype was observed many times. The chain uses TRBV7-9 and TRBJ2-3; D gene uncertain. Trimming cost V 6 bases and J 2 bases, with 12 bases left between them. The length of the CDR3 is 14 residues. The germline gives CDR1 SEHNR, CDR2 FQNEAQ (reference sequence). The CDR3 protein is CASSPGISTDTQYF. The CDR3 DNA reads as TGTGCCAGCAGTCCTGGTATCTCCACAGATACGCAGTATTTT.

Only a few counts were recorded for this clonotype. The V call is TRBV15, the J call TRBJ2-3, with D unclear. CDR3 length: 15 residues. V was clipped by 1 base and J by 7 bases, with 15 bases between them. Germline loops: CDR1 LNHNV, CDR2 YYDKDF (reference sequence). CDR3: CATSRADPRRNTQYF. The CDR3 DNA follows: TGTGCCACCAGCAGAGCAGACCCTCGACGTAATACGCAGTATTTT.

The V and J genes are TRBV28 and TRBJ2-7; TRBD1 aligns across 7 bases. CDR1 MDHEN and CDR2 SYDVKM come from the germline V gene. Trimming cost V 6 bases and J 2 bases; bases outside gene matches: 7. This CDR3 contains 14 residues. CDR3 protein: CASSPRGQTYEQYF. The CDR3 DNA reads TGTGCCAGCAGCCCTAGGGGACAGACCTACGAGCAGTACTTC.

The chain joins TRBV6-2 or TRBV6-3 to TRBJ1-5; D might be TRBD1 (5 bases). The germline gives CDR1 MNHEY, CDR2 SVGEGT. The CDR3 has 15 amino acids. V was shortened by 7 bases and J by 2 bases, with 15 bases between the two germline ends. The CDR3, as DNA: TGTGCCAGCACCAACGGGGGAGTAGGCAATCAGCCCCAGCATTTT. It specifies CASTNGGVGNQPQHF.

The V gene is TRBV13, the J gene TRBJ2-7; 7 nucleotides agree with TRBD1. The CDR3 length is 13 residues. CDR1 PRHDT and CDR2 FYEKMQ come from the germline V gene (reference sequence). The V gene end was trimmed by 3 bases and the J gene end by 5 bases; junction bases not matched to a gene: 4. The CDR3 here is CASSLRGPDEQYF. The CDR3, as DNA: TGTGCCAGCAGCTTGAGGGGGCCAGACGAGCAGTACTTC. Supplemented by reference TRBV13 and TRBJ2-7, the full variable domain reads AAGVIQSPRHLIKEKRETATLKCYPIPRHDTVYWYQQGPGQDPQFLISFYEKMQSDKGSIPDRFSAQQFSDYHSELNMSSLELGDSALYFCASSLRGPDEQYFGPGTRLTVT.

In this sample, this clonotype turned up many times. The chain employs TRBV29-1 and TRBJ2-1; D is perhaps TRBD1 (6 bases). The CDR3 is 13 residues long. Germline CDR1 and CDR2: SQVTM and ANQGSEA. This CDR3 reads CTGSDSSYNEQFF. Here the CDR3 DNA reads TGCACCGGGTCGGACAGCTCCTACAATGAGCAGTTCTTC.

The V call is TRBV2, the J call TRBJ1-5; 7 bases agree with TRBD1. This CDR3 contains 14 residues. Trimming took 1 base from V and 8 from J; bases not matched to a gene: 5. Germline loops: CDR1 SNHLY, CDR2 FYNNEI. The CDR3 spells CASSEGQGIKPQHF. The CDR3 coding sequence is TGTGCCAGCAGTGAAGGACAGGGCATCAAGCCCCAGCATTTT.

The V and J genes are TRBV7-2 and TRBJ2-5; D not certain. From germline, CDR1 is SGHTA and CDR2 FQGNSA. The CDR3 length is 15 residues. V lost 7 bases, J lost 11 bases, and 26 bases lay in between. This chain's CDR3 is CASTKPTNAYNEQYF. CDR3 nucleotide sequence: TGTGCCAGCACTAAACCCACCAACGCTTACAATGAGCAGTACTTC.

In this sample, this clonotype turned up once. This sequence joins TRBV25-1 and TRBJ2-1; TRBD2 is a possible D gene (6 bases). Trimming stripped 1 base from V and 6 bases from J, with 19 bases between. The CDR3 sequence is 17 residues long. The germline CDR1 and CDR2 sequences are MGHDK and SYGVNS. The CDR3 coding sequence is TGTGCCAGCAGTGAATTCTCTGCGGGATACATGTCCAATGAGCAGTTCTTC. Its protein is CASSEFSAGYMSNEQFF.